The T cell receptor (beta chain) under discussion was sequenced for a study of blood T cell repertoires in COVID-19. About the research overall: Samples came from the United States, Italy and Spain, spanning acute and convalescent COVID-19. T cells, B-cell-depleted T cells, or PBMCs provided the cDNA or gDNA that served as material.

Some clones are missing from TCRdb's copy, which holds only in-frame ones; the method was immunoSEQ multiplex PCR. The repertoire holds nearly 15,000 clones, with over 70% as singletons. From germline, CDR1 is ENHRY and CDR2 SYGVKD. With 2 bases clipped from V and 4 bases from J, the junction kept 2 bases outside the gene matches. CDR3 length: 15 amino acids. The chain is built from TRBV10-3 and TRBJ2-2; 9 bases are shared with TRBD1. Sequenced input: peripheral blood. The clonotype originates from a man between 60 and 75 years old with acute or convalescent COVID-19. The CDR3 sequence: CAISEGTGFTGELFF. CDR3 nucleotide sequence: TGTGCCATCAGTGAGGGGACAGGGTTCACCGGGGAGCTGTTTTTT.